This T cell receptor (beta chain) stems from a study of blood T cells in healthy people across ages (dated by TCRdb to the mid-2010s). Broadly, across the study: Template switching captured roughly one uniquely barcoded TCR beta cDNA molecule per two T cells in model experiments. Four age groups were formed from the donors: young (average approximately 17 years), middle-aged (just under 40), aged (around 62) and long-lived (less than 85). To avoid experimental bias, donors of different ages were distributed randomly across sequencing lanes. Age-related changes in TCR beta repertoire diversity were measured in the study by deep sequencing normalized with unique cDNA molecular identifiers. For two donors (one aged 18 to 30 and one aged 80 or older), the study analyzed two additional independent replicas of 1 million unique cDNA reads from the same blood draw. Overall study outcomes, separate from this receptor: As age increased, observed TCR beta diversity per million T cells dropped in a roughly linear way, and a significant reduction was already evident by age about 40. Compared with the aged group, more naive CD4+ T cells, fewer expanded clones and increased TCR diversity were shown by the long-lived group, suggesting age selection. Donor CMV infection status was unknown, potentially confounding age-related changes in expanded clonotypes. Conclusive comparison of naive and antigen-experienced compartments was prevented by the profiling of bulk unsorted PBMCs. Estimates of total diversity based on one million sequenced T cells were regarded as lower bounds and as underestimates. There was a strong correlation between observed TCR beta diversity and the percentage of naive T cells measured by flow cytometry.

V is reduced by 3 bases and J by 3 bases, leaving a spacing of 22 bases between them. The cysteine opens and the phenylalanine closes a CDR3 of 18 amino acids. Only the CDR3 part of the read is kept: 54 bases, read in frame from the first base. The germline V gene supplies CDR1 SGHDT and CDR2 YYEEEE. Libraries were constructed by 5' RACE. These reads were obtained on an Illumina HiSeq 2500. The second PCR ran for about 6 to 12 cycles and used a J-beta primer mix along with a sample-barcoded 5' primer. Each TCR beta cDNA molecule received a unique molecular identifier from a template-switch 5' adaptor carrying 12 random nucleotides. Each sample yielded at least 3 million CDR3-containing paired-end reads. The Mint cDNA synthesis kit, primed by a TRBC-specific oligonucleotide, was used to synthesize first-strand cDNA from all RNA. Following uracil-DNA glycosylase treatment, all cDNA underwent a first 18-cycle PCR with the universal primers M1SS and BC2_uni_R. Per the authors' processing: For normalization, 1 million high-quality reads, each with a distinct molecular identifier, were randomly selected from each sample. Reads sharing molecular identifiers were discarded rather than binned into consensus sequences. MiTCR, with a Q25 quality threshold and the strictest error-elimination algorithm, was used for CDR3 identification, clonotype clustering and error correction. A nonparametric unseen species model with Euler transformation was used to estimate lower-bound total TCR beta diversity. Clones were called with MiXCR by TCRdb after fastp trimmed the public reads at Q25, and only in-frame beta chains were retained. When rows share a CDR3 protein, they turn into one entry using the most common DNA and genes. Clone size and V and J calls follow TCRdb, not the original study. For this sample there are about 590,000 distinct CDR3 sequences; 25% to 35% appear just once. Around a sixth of the sample is held by the ten biggest clonotypes.

This clonotype was counted at least ten times. The target of this receptor is not known. Base-call qualities are not available, and no considerably larger clone is one nucleotide away. Systemically healthy Caucasian individuals from Russia, over 30 in total and aged 6 to 90 years, were included as donors. Each donor gave around 9.9 milliliters of peripheral blood, collected into EDTA-treated Vacutainer tubes. Ficoll-Paque density-gradient centrifugation was used to isolate PBMCs, with at least 7 million per sample. Total RNA, at least 6 micrograms per sample, was extracted from PBMCs with Trizol reagent. The percentages of naive CD45RAhigh/CD27high T cells were determined by flow cytometry on a PBMC aliquot from every donor.

Sequenced input: blood. The receptor was isolated from a woman aged 80 or over in good health. The chain employs TRBV5-6 and TRBJ2-1; the D segment might be TRBD1 or TRBD2, since each matches 5 bases. The nucleotide sequence reads as follows: TGTGCCAGCAGCTCGCCCCCCGGGGCCAGACCTAACTACAATGAGCAGTTCTTC. Its product reads: CASSSPPGARPNYNEQFF.